This T cell receptor (beta chain) was sequenced for a study of T cell changes during pregnancy in multiple sclerosis. The CDR3 consists of 15 residues. Trimming stripped 6 bases from V and 4 bases from J, with 18 bases between. Germline loops: CDR1 SNHLY, CDR2 FYNNEI. Here immunoSEQ multiplex PCR was the method, and the copy in TCRdb shows in-frame clones only, minus some. The sample includes some 120,000 clones, 90% to 95% of them seen just once. The sequences come from peripheral blood, collected before pregnancy. This TCR came from a female donor with multiple sclerosis, enrolled in a pregnancy study. The rearrangement links TRBV2 to TRBJ2-5; D is possibly TRBD2 (6 bases). The CDR3 DNA is TGTGCCAGCAGGGTCCAGGAGGGGCGCAGAGAGACCCAGTACTTC. Its translation: CASRVQEGRRETQYF.